The 27 T cell receptor beta chains below all came from one sample that was sequenced in a study of cytomegalovirus exposure and HLA in healthy donors. The PCR used 60 Vbeta and 13 Jbeta primers. Some clones are missing from TCRdb's copy, which holds only in-frame ones; the method was immunoSEQ multiplex PCR. The repertoire holds roughly 100,000 clones, with about 70% as singletons. Sequencing was performed on PBMCs. These TCRs come from a man younger than 45 in good health and CMV-seronegative.

This chain connects TRBV5-1 to TRBJ2-3; TRBD1 is a possible D gene (6 bases). The germline V and J ends were trimmed by 2 bases and 3 bases, with 13 bases remaining between them. Germline values: CDR1 SGHRS, CDR2 YFSETQ. This CDR3 contains 15 residues. CDR3 nucleotides: TGCGCCAGCAGCTTCGGTGCAGGGGATACAGATACGCAGTATTTT. Translated: CASSFGAGDTDTQYF.

This chain links TRBV28 with TRBJ2-2, with a possible D match to TRBD2 (6 bases). Between the trimmed V and J ends, which lost 8 bases and 8 bases, there was a span of 21 bases. CDR3 length equals 15 residues. Germline loops: CDR1 MDHEN, CDR2 SYDVKM. CDR3 nucleotides: TGTGCCAGCGATGGGGGGAAGACCGATACGGGGGAGCTGTTTTTT. It translates to CASDGGKTDTGELFF.

V usage is TRBV5-1 and J usage is TRBJ1-5; D is undetermined. Trimming removed 0 bases from V and 3 bases from J, with 10 bases in between. Germline V gives CDR1 SGHRS, CDR2 YFSETQ. This CDR3 has 15 residues. CDR3 amino acids: CASSLAAGPNQPQHF. CDR3 sequence (DNA): TGCGCCAGCAGCTTGGCGGCAGGCCCCAATCAGCCCCAGCATTTT. Filled out from reference TRBV5-1 and TRBJ1-5, the complete variable domain reads KAGVTQTPRYLIKTRGQQVTLSCSPISGHRSVSWYQQTPGQGLQFLFEYFSETQRNKGNFPGRFSGRQFSNSRSEMNVSTLELGDSALYLCASSLAAGPNQPQHFGDGTRLSIL.

CDR3 nucleotide sequence: TGTGCCAGTAGTATAACAGGGACAGCCTACGAGCAGTACTTC. Amino acid sequence: CASSITGTAYEQYF. This chain connects TRBV19 to TRBJ2-7; 7 nucleotides match TRBD1. Per germline, CDR1 LNHDA and CDR2 SQIVND (reference sequence). The CDR3 covers 14 residues. The ends lost 2 bases at V and 2 bases at J; junction bases unmatched: 3.

The gene calls are TRBV28 and TRBJ1-5, with D possibly matching TRBD1 (5 bases). With 1 base removed from V and 5 bases from J, the gap between germline ends came to 9 bases. Germline CDR1 and CDR2: MDHEN and SYDVKM. The CDR3 is 14 residues long. The DNA of the CDR3 is TGTGCCAGCAGTTTATCAGGGTCGGATCAGCCCCAGCATTTT. This encodes CASSLSGSDQPQHF.

This clone was observed a few times. This rearrangement joins TRBV4-3 to TRBJ2-6, with TRBD2 identical over 9 bases. V was pared by 0 bases and J by 2 bases, with 5 bases of the junction left unmatched. This CDR3 comprises 18 residues. In germline, CDR1 is LGHNA, CDR2 YSLEER. CDR3 loop: CASSQERLAVAGANVLTF. The CDR3 DNA reads TGCGCCAGCAGCCAAGAGAGACTAGCGGTAGCTGGGGCCAACGTCCTGACTTTC.

This chain joins TRBV19 and TRBJ1-2; 8 bases match TRBD1. The CDR3 covers 13 residues. V lost 3 bases to trimming and J lost 11 bases; unmatched junction nucleotides: 8. Germline CDR1 is LNHDA and CDR2 is SQIVND (reference sequence). The CDR3 protein is CASSIGTGVRYTF. The CDR3 DNA follows: TGTGCCAGTAGTATTGGGACAGGTGTAAGATACACCTTC.

The gene calls are TRBV7-9 and TRBJ1-1; D ambiguous. The CDR3 is 15 amino acids. V dropped 1 base and J dropped 7 bases, with 16 bases sitting between them. The germline gives CDR1 SEHNR, CDR2 FQNEAQ (reference sequence). DNA of the CDR3: TGTGCCAGCAGCTTAGGATCGGGTAAGAAGGATGAAGCTTTCTTT. Protein sequence: CASSLGSGKKDEAFF. Based on the CDR3 plus reference TRBV7-9 and TRBJ1-1, the full variable domain is DTGVSQNPRHKITKRGQNVTFRCDPISEHNRLYWYRQTLGQGPEFLTYFQNEAQLEKSRLLSDRFSAERPKGSFSTLEIQRTEQGDSAMYLCASSLGSGKKDEAFFGQGTRLTVV.

This chain links TRBV6-1 with TRBJ2-5, with 8 bases fitting TRBD2. CDR3 length equals 15 residues. The ends lost 6 bases at V and 3 bases at J; junction bases unmatched: 9. Per the germline V gene, CDR1 is MNHNS and CDR2 is SASEGT. The CDR3 region is CASRPRGGLEETQYF. In DNA, the CDR3 is TGTGCCAGCAGGCCCCGGGGGGGCCTGGAAGAGACCCAGTACTTC.

This rearrangement joins TRBV28 to TRBJ1-3; the match to TRBD1 covers 7 bases. The V gene end was trimmed by 6 bases and the J gene end by 2 bases; junction bases not matched to a gene: 7. The CDR3 sequence is 15 residues long. The germline V gene encodes CDR1 MDHEN and CDR2 SYDVKM. CDR3 amino acids: CASRPTTGAGNTIYF. For the CDR3, the DNA is TGTGCCAGCAGACCTACTACAGGGGCTGGAAACACCATATATTTT.

This clone came up a few times. The rearrangement links TRBV6-5 to TRBJ2-1; 8 nucleotides agree with TRBD2. V was pared by 0 bases and J by 7 bases, with 8 bases of the junction left unmatched. The CDR3 has 16 amino acids. The germline gives CDR1 MNHEY, CDR2 SVGAGI. This CDR3 reads CASSYSTVAGPNEQFF. Here the CDR3 DNA reads TGTGCCAGCAGTTACTCGACGGTAGCGGGACCGAATGAGCAGTTCTTC.

The chain joins TRBV5-1 to TRBJ1-1, with TRBD1 matching over 7 bases. Germline lookup yields CDR1 SGHRS and CDR2 YFSETQ. This CDR3 is built from 16 residues. With V trimmed by 3 bases and J by 3 bases, 11 bases remained unmatched. In DNA form, the CDR3 reads TGCGCCAGCAGCTCGCAAGCGACAGGGATGTACACTGAAGCTTTCTTT. It encodes CASSSQATGMYTEAFF.

J is TRBJ1-2 and V is TRBV7-9; 8 bases match TRBD1. V gave up 6 bases and J gave up 8 bases; unmatched junction bases: 11. The CDR3 totals 14 residues. The germline V gene encodes CDR1 SEHNR and CDR2 FQNEAQ (reference sequence). The CDR3 sequence: CASSPRTGHTGYTF. CDR3 nucleotides: TGTGCCAGCAGTCCTAGGACAGGGCACACCGGCTACACCTTC.

The chain recombines TRBV6-1 with TRBJ1-4; TRBD1 might be the D (5 bases). V was trimmed by 7 bases and J by 8 bases, leaving 17 bases between them. The CDR3 has 14 residues. Germline V gene lookup returns CDR1 MNHNS and CDR2 SASEGT. The CDR3 nucleotides are TGTGCCAGCAAGCAAAGCAGGGCCCAGGAAAAACTGTTTTTT. It translates to CASKQSRAQEKLFF.

CDR3 loop: CAIRGGTGEGAFF. CDR3 DNA: TGTGCCATCAGGGGGGGGACAGGGGAGGGAGCTTTCTTT. This chain connects TRBV10-3 to TRBJ1-1; 10 nucleotides match TRBD1. V trimming: 6 bases; J trimming: 10 bases; junction bases outside the gene matches: 8. The germline V gene encodes CDR1 ENHRY and CDR2 SYGVKD. The CDR3 is 13 residues long.

This clone was recorded a few times. The chain joins TRBV2 to TRBJ2-7, with TRBD1 matching over 9 bases. From germline, CDR1 is SNHLY and CDR2 FYNNEI. J lost 2 bases, V lost 10 bases, and 3 bases had no gene match. The CDR3 contains 12 residues. This chain's CDR3 is CATGTGTYEQYF. The CDR3, as DNA: TGTGCCACCGGGACAGGGACCTACGAGCAGTACTTC.

The chain joins TRBV11-3 to TRBJ2-2; the D gene is possibly TRBD1 (5 bases). Germline V CDR1 and CDR2: SGHNT, YENEEA. The V and J ends lost 3 bases and 4 bases respectively, with 6 bases between them. The CDR3 spans 13 residues. CDR3 sequence reads: CASSFRVTGELFF. The CDR3 nucleotides read TGTGCCAGCAGCTTCAGGGTCACCGGGGAGCTGTTTTTT.

The chain recombines TRBV15 with TRBJ2-7; D might be TRBD1 (6 bases). Trimming pared 1 base from V and 4 bases from J, leaving 14 bases between. There are 15 residues in the CDR3. Per germline, CDR1 LNHNV and CDR2 YYDKDF (reference sequence). The DNA of the CDR3 is TGTGCCACCAGCAGAGCTCGGCAGGGGCCATACGAGCAGTACTTC. This encodes CATSRARQGPYEQYF.

This clone was counted a single time. The chain combines TRBV28 with TRBJ2-5; tentatively, D is TRBD1 (7 bases). Near its end, the DNA agrees better with TRBJ2-7, so the J call may be wrong. This CDR3 has 15 residues. Germline assignment: CDR1 MDHEN and CDR2 SYDVKM. The CDR3 nucleotides read TGTGCCAGCTTAGGGGCAGGGGGAGCGGGTTACGAGCAGTACTTC. The encoded protein is CASLGAGGAGYEQYF.

The V gene is TRBV13, the J gene TRBJ1-2; D remains ambiguous. V was cut by 5 bases and J by 2 bases, with 18 bases left in between. CDR3 length equals 16 residues. Looked up from germline, CDR1 is PRHDT and CDR2 is FYEKMQ (reference sequence). The CDR3 sequence is CASSAKTAGSNYGYTF. DNA for the CDR3: TGTGCCAGCAGCGCCAAAACGGCGGGTTCGAACTATGGCTACACCTTC. Filled out from reference TRBV13 and TRBJ1-2, the complete variable domain reads AAGVIQSPRHLIKEKRETATLKCYPIPRHDTVYWYQQGPGQDPQFLISFYEKMQSDKGSIPDRFSAQQFSDYHSELNMSSLELGDSALYFCASSAKTAGSNYGYTFGSGTRLTVV.

This clone has a handful of counts. The J gene is TRBJ1-5, the V gene TRBV12-5, with 7 bases lining up with TRBD1. Trimming cost V 5 bases and J 6 bases; bases outside gene matches: 7. The germline V gene encodes CDR1 LGHNT and CDR2 FRNRAP. CDR3 size: 14 residues. The CDR3 sequence: CASGDSPGGQPQHF. The CDR3 coding sequence is TGTGCTAGTGGTGACAGCCCAGGGGGTCAGCCCCAGCATTTT.

The chain is built from TRBV29-1 and TRBJ2-7; maybe TRBD2 (5 bases). This CDR3 has 12 amino acids. The V gene lost 6 bases and the J gene lost 4 bases, with 13 bases spanning the gap. Germline assignment: CDR1 SQVTM and CDR2 ANQGSEA. The CDR3 coding sequence is TGCAGCGTAGCCCTAGCCCGGTACGAGCAGTACTTC. Encoded protein: CSVALARYEQYF.

This chain uses TRBV25-1 with TRBJ1-4, with 7 bases that match TRBD1. The CDR3 extends over 15 amino acids. CDR1 is MGHDK and CDR2 is SYGVNS in the germline V gene. After removal of 5 bases from V and 7 bases from J, the junction contained 10 bases not matched to a gene. The CDR3 nucleotides read TGTGCCAGCAGTATCTCGACAGGGTCAGGTGAAAAACTGTTTTTT. This sequence encodes CASSISTGSGEKLFF.

The chain carries TRBV5-1 and TRBJ2-3; 9 positions agree with TRBD2. Germline assignment: CDR1 SGHRS and CDR2 YFSETQ. V lost 0 bases and J lost 5; bases outside the gene matches: 13. This CDR3 comprises 18 residues. The CDR3 region has the DNA TGCGCCAGCAGCTTGGAAGGGGCGGGAGGGCCAAATGTAGATACGCAGTATTTT. Translation gives CASSLEGAGGPNVDTQYF.

The V call is TRBV27, the J call TRBJ2-3; TRBD2 aligns across 8 bases. This CDR3 region has 13 residues. The germline V gene has CDR1 MNHEY and CDR2 SMNVEV (reference sequence). The trim removed 6 bases at V and 4 bases at J, leaving 3 bases unmatched. The CDR3 here is CASRIAGPDTQYF. For the CDR3, the DNA is TGTGCCAGCAGGATAGCGGGACCAGATACGCAGTATTTT.

J is TRBJ2-2 and V is TRBV5-1; 14 positions agree with TRBD2. This CDR3 spans 17 amino acids. The germline CDR1 and CDR2 sequences are SGHRS and YFSETQ. After removal of 6 bases from V and 1 base from J, the junction contained 5 bases not matched to a gene. CDR3 amino acids: CASTEGLAGVNTGELFF. The DNA for the CDR3 is TGCGCCAGCACCGAGGGACTAGCGGGAGTGAACACCGGGGAGCTGTTTTTT.

This chain uses TRBV27 with TRBJ2-5, with D possibly being TRBD2 (5 bases). V shed 5 bases and J shed 7 bases, with 20 bases lying between them. Germline loops: CDR1 MNHEY, CDR2 SMNVEV (reference sequence). CDR3 length: 15 amino acids. In DNA, the CDR3 is TGTGCCAGCAGTCCAGAAGGACTCCAGGCTGGGACCCAGTACTTC. It codes for CASSPEGLQAGTQYF.